This TCR beta chain was sequenced in a study of blood T cell repertoires in COVID-19. Study as a whole: T cells, B-cell-depleted T cells, or PBMCs provided the cDNA or gDNA that served as material.

The CDR3 totals 15 residues. V was shortened by 2 bases and J by 7 bases, with 18 bases between the two germline ends. Germline lookup yields CDR1 SGHTS and CDR2 YDEGEE. As originally analysed: Scientists estimated how many nucleated cells there were by amplifying reference gene primers. Some clones are missing from TCRdb's copy, which holds only in-frame ones; the method was immunoSEQ multiplex PCR. V, J and clone size are those of that table, while D and trimming were read from the DNA. The sample includes 110,000 or so clones, roughly 91% of them seen just once. The chain has TRBV5-8 and TRBJ1-2, with D perhaps TRBD1 (5 bases). The receptor comes from a human donor with acute or convalescent COVID-19. The donor label of this sample is uncertain. The material sequenced was peripheral blood. CDR3 sequence: CASSLGTGVVFGYTF. The DNA for the CDR3 is TGTGCCAGCAGCTTAGGAACAGGTGTCGTTTTTGGCTACACCTTC.